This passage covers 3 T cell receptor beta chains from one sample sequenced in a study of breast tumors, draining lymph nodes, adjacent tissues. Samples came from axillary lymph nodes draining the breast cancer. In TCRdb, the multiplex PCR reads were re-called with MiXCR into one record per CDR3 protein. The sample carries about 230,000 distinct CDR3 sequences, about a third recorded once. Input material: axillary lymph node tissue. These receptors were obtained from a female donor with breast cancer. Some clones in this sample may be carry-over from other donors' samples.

CDR3 sequence: CAISDPGELFF. The CDR3 DNA follows: TGTGCCATCAGTGATCCCGGGGAGCTGTTTTTT. The rearrangement uses TRBV10-3 and TRBJ2-2; D unclear. V shed 3 bases and J shed 6 bases, with 2 bases lying between them. The CDR3 has 11 amino acids. Germline CDR1 is ENHRY and CDR2 is SYGVKD.

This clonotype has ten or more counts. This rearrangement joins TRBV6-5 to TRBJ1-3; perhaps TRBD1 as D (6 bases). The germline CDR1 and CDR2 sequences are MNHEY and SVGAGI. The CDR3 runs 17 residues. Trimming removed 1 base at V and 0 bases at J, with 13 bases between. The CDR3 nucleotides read TGTGCCAGCAGTTACTACCCAGGGGTCGTCTCTGGAAACACCATATATTTT. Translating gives CASSYYPGVVSGNTIYF.

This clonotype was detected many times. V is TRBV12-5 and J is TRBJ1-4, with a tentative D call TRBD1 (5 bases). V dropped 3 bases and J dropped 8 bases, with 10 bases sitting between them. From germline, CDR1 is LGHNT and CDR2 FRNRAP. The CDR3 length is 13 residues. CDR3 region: CASGLQVGEKLFF. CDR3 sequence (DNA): TGTGCTAGTGGTTTACAGGTCGGAGAAAAACTGTTTTTT.